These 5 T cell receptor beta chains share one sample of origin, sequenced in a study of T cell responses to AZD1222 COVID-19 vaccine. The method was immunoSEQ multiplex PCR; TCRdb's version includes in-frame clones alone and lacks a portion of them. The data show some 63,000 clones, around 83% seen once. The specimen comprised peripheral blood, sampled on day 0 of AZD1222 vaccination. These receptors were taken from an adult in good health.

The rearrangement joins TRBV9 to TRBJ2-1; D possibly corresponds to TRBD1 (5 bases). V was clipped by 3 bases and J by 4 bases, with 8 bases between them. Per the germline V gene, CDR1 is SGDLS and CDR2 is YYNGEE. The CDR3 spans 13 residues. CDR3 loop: CASSEGMYNEQFF. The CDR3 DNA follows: TGTGCCAGCAGCGAGGGGATGTACAATGAGCAGTTCTTC.

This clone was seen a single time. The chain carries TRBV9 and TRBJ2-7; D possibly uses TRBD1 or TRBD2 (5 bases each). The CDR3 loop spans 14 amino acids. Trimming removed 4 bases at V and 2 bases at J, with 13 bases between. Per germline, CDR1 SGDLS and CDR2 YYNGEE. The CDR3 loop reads CASSPRDGTYEQYF. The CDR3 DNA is TGTGCCAGCAGCCCTCGGGACGGGACCTACGAGCAGTACTTC.

Here the CDR3 reads CASSLGVEGIGGYTF. The CDR3 DNA is TGTGCCAGCAGCTTAGGGGTCGAGGGTATAGGTGGCTACACCTTC. The rearrangement links TRBV7-6 to TRBJ1-2; no reliable D call. This CDR3 region has 15 residues. Looked up from germline, CDR1 is SGHVS and CDR2 is FNYEAQ. Trimming left V 1 base short and J 7 bases short, with 16 bases between.

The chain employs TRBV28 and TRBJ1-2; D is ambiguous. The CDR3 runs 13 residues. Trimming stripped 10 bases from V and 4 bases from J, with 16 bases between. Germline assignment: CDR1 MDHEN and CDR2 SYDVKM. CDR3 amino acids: CATPRGRGYGYTF. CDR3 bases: TGTGCCACACCCCGGGGTCGGGGCTATGGCTACACCTTC.

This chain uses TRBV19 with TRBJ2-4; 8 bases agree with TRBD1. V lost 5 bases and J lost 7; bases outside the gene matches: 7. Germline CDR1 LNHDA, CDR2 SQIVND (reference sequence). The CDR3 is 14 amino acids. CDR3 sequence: CASSPDRVGNIQYF. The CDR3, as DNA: TGTGCCAGTAGTCCGGACAGGGTCGGGAACATTCAGTACTTC. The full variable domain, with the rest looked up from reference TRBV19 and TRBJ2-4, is DGGITQSPKYLFRKEGQNVTLSCEQNLNHDAMYWYRQDPGQGLRLIYYSQIVNDFQKGDIAEGYSVSREKKESFPLTVTSAQKNPTAFYLCASSPDRVGNIQYFGAGTRLSVL.